The 8 T cell receptor beta chains given below trace back to one sample, sequenced in a study of shared clonotypes between healthy human individuals (dated by TCRdb to 2019 to 2021). The receptor library was made with the immunoSEQ multiplex PCR assay. TCRdb mirrors the immuneACCESS table, restricted to in-frame sequences. Some clones are absent from its copies; in checked studies, under half trace to an unresolved V gene, and the reason for the others is unknown. The sample includes 90,000 to 120,000 clones, with approximately 65% observed a single time. The top ten clonotypes cover around 26% of the sample. Sequenced: memory CD8+ T cells sorted from blood. This sample's cell subset or site label indicates: CD45RO+ cells pooled with CCR7-negative TemRA cells. All receptors come from a woman aged 25-40 years in good health.

The rearrangement uses TRBV2 and TRBJ2-7; 10 bases map to TRBD2. The CDR3 spans 13 residues. Unmatched junction bases numbered 1, after V lost 7 bases and J lost 1 base. Germline-derived CDR1 and CDR2 are SNHLY and FYNNEI. This CDR3 is CASMGLASYEQYF. DNA of the CDR3: TGTGCCAGCATGGGACTAGCGTCCTACGAGCAGTACTTC.

The chain is built from TRBV7-2 and TRBJ2-1; no clear D gene. The CDR3 sequence is 15 residues long. The germline CDR1 and CDR2 sequences are SGHTA and FQGNSA. V shed 1 base and J shed 2 bases, with 9 bases lying between them. The CDR3 DNA is TGTGCCAGCAGCTTAGTGTCACTAACCTACAATGAGCAGTTCTTC. Its translation is CASSLVSLTYNEQFF.

CDR3 bases: TGTGCCATCAGCCCCCGGGACACCAATCAGCCCCAGCATTTT. It is translated as CAISPRDTNQPQHF. This rearrangement joins TRBV10-3 to TRBJ1-5; maybe TRBD1 (6 bases). Trimming took off 6 bases at V and 3 bases at J, with 12 bases between the two ends. The CDR3 consists of 14 residues. Germline V gene sequence: CDR1 ENHRY, CDR2 SYGVKD.

This chain uses TRBV6-4 with TRBJ2-1, with 9 bases lining up with TRBD2. Trimming took 7 bases from V and 9 from J; bases not matched to a gene: 4. Germline lookup yields CDR1 MRHNA and CDR2 SNTAGT. This CDR3 contains 12 residues. CDR3 coding DNA: TGTGCCAGCACTAGCGGGAAGGGTGAGCAGTTCTTC. It translates to CASTSGKGEQFF.

This clone has a handful of counts. The rearrangement links TRBV25-1 to TRBJ2-5; D unresolved. The J call may be wrong; the DNA end is better matched by TRBJ2-7. Germline CDR1 reads MGHDK; CDR2 reads SYGVNS. The CDR3 has 14 residues. Written as DNA, the CDR3 is TGTGCCAGCAGTGAATCTATGGTATCCTACGAGCAGTACTTC. Translating it yields CASSESMVSYEQYF.

In this sample, this clone turned up a few times. The V and J genes are TRBV25-1 and TRBJ2-7; 7 nucleotides match TRBD1. The CDR3 covers 15 residues. The ends lost 1 base at V and 7 bases at J; junction bases unmatched: 10. Germline assignment: CDR1 MGHDK and CDR2 SYGVNS. DNA of the CDR3: TGTGCCAGCAGTGAATCTGTCAGGGGGTTATGGGAGCAGTACTTC. Protein: CASSESVRGLWEQYF.

This clone was seen at least ten times. The chain links TRBV28 to TRBJ1-2, with D unclear. Trimming cost V 4 bases and J 8 bases, with 14 bases left between them. The germline V gene encodes CDR1 MDHEN and CDR2 SYDVKM. The CDR3 runs to 13 residues. In DNA form, the CDR3 reads TGTGCCAGCAGTTCCGGGTCATCTATAGGCTACACCTTC. Its protein product is CASSSGSSIGYTF.

The rearrangement uses TRBV7-9 and TRBJ2-7; 7 nucleotides align to TRBD2. Trimming took 4 bases from V and 5 from J; bases not matched to a gene: 17. The CDR3 runs to 17 residues. Germline CDR1 and CDR2: SEHNR and FQNEAQ (reference sequence). The CDR3 DNA reads as TGTGCCAGCAGCTACCCCCGCGGGGAGGGGATGGTGAACGAGCAGTACTTC. This codes for CASSYPRGEGMVNEQYF.